The present TCR beta chain was sequenced within a study of shared clonotypes between healthy human individuals. Study conclusions and caveats: Generation probabilities of non-shared clonotypes were lower (relative to those shared by all four donors).

Trimming cost V 5 bases and J 9 bases, with 17 bases left between them. This CDR3 is built from 14 residues. Germline loops: CDR1 LNHDA, CDR2 SQIVND (reference sequence). All donors were Caucasian adults living in Nashville, Tennessee. There are a few counts of this clone. Its antigen remains unknown. Deep was the level used in running the assay. Clones were read by immunoSEQ multiplex PCR, and TCRdb kept only the in-frame ones, dropping some. The sample holds about 1 million clones; about 75% are singletons and the top ten take approximately 1.5%. This receptor was identified in a man between 18 and 35 years old in good health. The V gene is TRBV19, the J gene TRBJ2-1; D may be TRBD2 (6 bases). Sequenced input: memory CD4+ T cells sorted from blood. Noted subset: CD45RA-negative fraction. DNA of the CDR3: TGTGCCAGTAGTCTGGGACTCGGGGTGGGTGAGCAGTTCTTC. Translation: CASSLGLGVGEQFF. Looking up the rest from reference TRBV19 and TRBJ2-1 gives the full variable domain: DGGITQSPKYLFRKEGQNVTLSCEQNLNHDAMYWYRQDPGQGLRLIYYSQIVNDFQKGDIAEGYSVSREKKESFPLTVTSAQKNPTAFYLCASSLGLGVGEQFFGPGTRLTVL.